The table lists the clone carrying this T cell receptor (beta chain) with a count of one. The data originate from a study of blood T cell repertoires in COVID-19. About the study: From T cells, B-cell-depleted T cells, or PBMCs came the material, which was cDNA or gDNA.

Germline CDR1 SGHDN, CDR2 FVKESK. This CDR3 region has 14 residues. The V end lost 0 bases, the J end lost 0 bases, and 5 bases lay between the germline ends. In the original workflow: For nucleated cells, counts were estimated from reference gene primer amplification. The data were produced by immunoSEQ multiplex PCR, yet TCRdb's version contains in-frame clones alone and is incomplete. V, J and clone size reflect that table, while D and trimming were determined from the DNA. The data show over 70,000 clones, with approximately 83% seen just once and 4% to 5% held by the top ten. The chain employs TRBV14 and TRBJ1-1; D remains unclear. The sequenced material came from peripheral blood. The receptor comes from an older woman with acute or convalescent COVID-19. CDR3 residues: CASSQDYMNTEAFF. CDR3 DNA: TGTGCCAGCAGCCAAGATTACATGAACACTGAAGCTTTCTTT.